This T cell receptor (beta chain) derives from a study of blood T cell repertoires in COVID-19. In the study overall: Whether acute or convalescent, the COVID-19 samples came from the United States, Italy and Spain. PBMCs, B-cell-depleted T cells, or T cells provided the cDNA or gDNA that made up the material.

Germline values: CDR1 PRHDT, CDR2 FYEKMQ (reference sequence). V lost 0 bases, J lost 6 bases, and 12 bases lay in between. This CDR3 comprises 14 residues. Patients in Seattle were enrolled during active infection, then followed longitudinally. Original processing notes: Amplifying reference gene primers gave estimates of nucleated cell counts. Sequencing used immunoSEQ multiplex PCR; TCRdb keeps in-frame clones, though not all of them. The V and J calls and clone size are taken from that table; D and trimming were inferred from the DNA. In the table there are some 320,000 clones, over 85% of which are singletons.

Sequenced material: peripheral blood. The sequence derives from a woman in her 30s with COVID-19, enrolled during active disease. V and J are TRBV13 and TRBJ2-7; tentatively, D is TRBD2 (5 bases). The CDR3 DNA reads TGTGCCAGCAGCTTAGGAACACTTCGGGGCGAGCAGTACTTC. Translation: CASSLGTLRGEQYF.